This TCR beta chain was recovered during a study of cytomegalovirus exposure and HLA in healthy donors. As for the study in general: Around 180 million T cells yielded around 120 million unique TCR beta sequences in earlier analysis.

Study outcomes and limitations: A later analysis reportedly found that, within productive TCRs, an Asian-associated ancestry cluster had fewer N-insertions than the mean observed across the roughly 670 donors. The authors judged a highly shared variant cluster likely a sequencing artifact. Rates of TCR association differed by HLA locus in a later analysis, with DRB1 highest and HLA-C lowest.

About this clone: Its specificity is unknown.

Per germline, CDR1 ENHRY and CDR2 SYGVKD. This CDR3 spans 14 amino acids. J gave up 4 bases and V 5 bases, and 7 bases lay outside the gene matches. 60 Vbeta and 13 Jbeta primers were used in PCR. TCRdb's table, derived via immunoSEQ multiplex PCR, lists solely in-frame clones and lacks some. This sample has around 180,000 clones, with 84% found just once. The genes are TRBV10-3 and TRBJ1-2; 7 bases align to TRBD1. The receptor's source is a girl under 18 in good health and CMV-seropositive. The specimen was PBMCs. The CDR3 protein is CAISSPGQSYGYTF. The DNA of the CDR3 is TGTGCCATCAGTAGCCCGGGACAGTCCTATGGCTACACCTTC.